This passage covers 21 T cell receptor beta chains from one sample sequenced in a study of T cell responses to AZD1222 COVID-19 vaccine. Only in-frame clones appear in the TCRdb table, and some are missing; sequencing was by immunoSEQ multiplex PCR. The sample has 130,000 or so clones, 90% seen once. The sequenced sample was peripheral blood, obtained on day 0 of AZD1222 vaccination. All receptors come from an adult in good health.

This chain connects TRBV9 to TRBJ1-2; TRBD1 agrees at 10 bases. Germline CDR1 and CDR2: SGDLS and YYNGEE. The CDR3 sequence is 16 residues long. J gave up 2 bases and V 0 bases, and 4 bases lay outside the gene matches. CDR3 amino acids: CASSVAEGQGNYGYTF. CDR3 DNA: TGTGCCAGCAGCGTAGCTGAGGGACAGGGGAACTATGGCTACACCTTC.

This rearrangement joins TRBV19 to TRBJ2-1, with 9 bases lining up with TRBD2. J gave up 5 bases and V 5 bases, and 10 bases lay outside the gene matches. The CDR3 has 16 amino acids. In germline, CDR1 is LNHDA, CDR2 SQIVND (reference sequence). CDR3: CASSGGTSRLHNEQFF. The DNA for the CDR3 is TGTGCCAGTAGTGGGGGGACTAGCCGACTTCACAATGAGCAGTTCTTC. The full variable domain, with the rest looked up from reference TRBV19 and TRBJ2-1, is DGGITQSPKYLFRKEGQNVTLSCEQNLNHDAMYWYRQDPGQGLRLIYYSQIVNDFQKGDIAEGYSVSREKKESFPLTVTSAQKNPTAFYLCASSGGTSRLHNEQFFGPGTRLTVL.

This chain joins TRBV19 and TRBJ1-1; D gene unclear. From germline, CDR1 is LNHDA and CDR2 SQIVND (reference sequence). The CDR3 totals 15 residues. Trimming cost V 3 bases and J 0 bases, with 11 bases left between them. The CDR3 loop is CASSIQNPLNTEAFF. In DNA, the CDR3 is TGTGCCAGTAGTATTCAGAATCCCTTGAACACTGAAGCTTTCTTT.

The chain is built from TRBV19 and TRBJ1-4; D might be TRBD1 (5 bases). Trimming removed 6 bases at V and 3 bases at J, with 17 bases between. The CDR3 has 16 amino acids. CDR1 is LNHDA and CDR2 is SQIVND in the germline V gene (reference sequence). Here the CDR3 reads CASRTVASAANEKLFF. The CDR3 region has the DNA TGTGCCAGTAGGACAGTGGCGAGTGCAGCTAATGAAAAACTGTTTTTT.

The rearrangement joins TRBV7-2 to TRBJ2-4, with a weak D call TRBD2 (7 bases). The CDR3 covers 16 residues. The ends were cut back, 4 bases at V and 5 bases at J, with 18 bases in the middle. Per germline, CDR1 SGHTA and CDR2 FQGNSA. CDR3 sequence (DNA): TGTGCCAGCAGCTCCCGGGACACGGGGGGACAAAACATTCAGTACTTC. Its translation: CASSSRDTGGQNIQYF.

The rearrangement links TRBV7-6 to TRBJ2-1, with TRBD2 matching over 12 bases. This CDR3 has 17 residues. Germline values: CDR1 SGHVS, CDR2 FNYEAQ. V was pared by 4 bases and J by 7 bases, with 11 bases of the junction left unmatched. CDR3 coding DNA: TGTGCCAGCAGCTCTGCCCCTAGCGGGAGGGCGGGAAATGAGCAGTTCTTC. It yields the protein CASSSAPSGRAGNEQFF. Supplemented by reference TRBV7-6 and TRBJ2-1, the full variable domain reads GAGVSQSPRYKVTKRGQDVALRCDPISGHVSLYWYRQALGQGPEFLTYFNYEAQQDKSGLPNDRFSAERPEGSISTLTIQRTEQRDSAMYRCASSSAPSGRAGNEQFFGPGTRLTVL.

The genes are TRBV30 and TRBJ2-1; 10 nucleotides align to TRBD2. CDR1 is GTSNPN, CDR2 SVGIG, per germline (reference sequence). The CDR3 totals 19 residues. Losses at the gene ends were 0 bases for V and 7 bases for J; bases not matched to a gene: 18. The CDR3 reads CAWSVRVSGRVNMKNEQFF. The CDR3 DNA reads as TGTGCCTGGAGTGTACGAGTCAGCGGGAGGGTCAACATGAAAAATGAGCAGTTCTTC. Full variable domain (missing parts from reference TRBV30 and TRBJ2-1): SQTIHQWPATLVQPVGSPLSLECTVEGTSNPNLYWYRQAAGRGLQLLFYSVGIGQISSEVPQNLSASRPQDRQFILSSKKLLLSDSGFYLCAWSVRVSGRVNMKNEQFFGPGTRLTVL.

The gene calls are TRBV2 and TRBJ1-6; D gene unclear. The length of the CDR3 is 17 residues. Germline CDR1 and CDR2: SNHLY and FYNNEI. V dropped 4 bases and J dropped 0 bases, with 13 bases sitting between them. The CDR3 DNA reads TGTGCCAGCAGTGGGGTTGGTCTGACCTCCTATAATTCACCCCTCCACTTT. It specifies CASSGVGLTSYNSPLHF.

The genes are TRBV28 and TRBJ2-5; the D is unclear. This CDR3 has 11 amino acids. The V gene's germline CDR1 is MDHEN and CDR2 SYDVKM. V was trimmed by 6 bases and J by 2 bases, leaving 4 bases between them. CDR3 sequence (DNA): TGTGCCAGCAGCTTACAAGAGACCCAGTACTTC. Translated: CASSLQETQYF. The entire variable domain, with the rest obtained from reference TRBV28 and TRBJ2-5, is as follows: DVKVTQSSRYLVKRTGEKVFLECVQDMDHENMFWYRQDPGLGLRLIYFSYDVKMKEKGDIPEGYSVSREKKERFSLILESASTNQTSMYLCASSLQETQYFGPGTRLLVL.

This clone was recorded only once. The rearrangement links TRBV5-6 to TRBJ2-2; 9 bases match TRBD1. Trimming removed 4 bases from V and 5 bases from J; junction bases left unmatched: 6. This CDR3 is built from 15 residues. CDR1 and CDR2 from the germline V gene are SGHDT and YYEEEE. The CDR3 DNA follows: TGTGCCAGCAGCCCTCGACAGGGGGTTACCGGGGAGCTGTTTTTT. Protein product: CASSPRQGVTGELFF.

The V call is TRBV28, the J call TRBJ1-5, with 8 bases aligning to TRBD1. This CDR3 spans 15 amino acids. CDR1 is MDHEN and CDR2 is SYDVKM in the germline V gene. Trimming took 5 bases from V and 7 from J; bases not matched to a gene: 10. The CDR3 DNA sequence: TGTGCCAGCAGTAGCTCTCAGGGGGCTGGACAGCCCCAGCATTTT. Translated, it gives CASSSSQGAGQPQHF. The full variable domain, completed using reference TRBV28 and TRBJ1-5, is DVKVTQSSRYLVKRTGEKVFLECVQDMDHENMFWYRQDPGLGLRLIYFSYDVKMKEKGDIPEGYSVSREKKERFSLILESASTNQTSMYLCASSSSQGAGQPQHFGDGTRLSIL.

This sequence joins TRBV7-9 and TRBJ1-3; D unresolved. CDR1 is SEHNR, CDR2 FQNEAQ, per germline (reference sequence). CDR3 size: 14 residues. V dropped 1 base and J dropped 2 bases, with 6 bases sitting between them. In nucleotides, the CDR3 is TGTGCCAGCAGCTTAGTGGCCGCTGGAAACACCATATATTTT. Protein product: CASSLVAAGNTIYF.

This rearrangement joins TRBV3-1 (or the pseudogene TRBV3-2) to TRBJ2-1; D is perhaps TRBD1 (6 bases). The V end was cut by 3 bases, the J end by 9 bases, with 9 bases between. CDR3 length: 12 residues. Germline V lookup: CDR1 LGHDT, CDR2 YNNKEL (reference sequence). CDR3 region: CASSQEGGEQFF. CDR3 in DNA: TGTGCCAGCAGCCAGGAAGGGGGTGAGCAGTTCTTC.

V usage is TRBV5-1 and J usage is TRBJ1-5, with D uncertain. From germline, CDR1 is SGHRS and CDR2 YFSETQ. The CDR3 loop spans 14 amino acids. Trimming pared 0 bases from V and 2 bases from J, leaving 6 bases between. The CDR3: CASSLEPGNQPQHF. In nucleotides, the CDR3 is TGCGCCAGCAGCTTGGAACCTGGCAATCAGCCCCAGCATTTT.

The chain recombines TRBV2 with TRBJ1-2, with D unresolved. V lost 10 bases, J lost 6 bases, and 12 bases lay in between. Germline V gene sequence: CDR1 SNHLY, CDR2 FYNNEI. The CDR3 contains 11 residues. The DNA for the CDR3 is TGTGCCATCCACCGATTCGATGGCTACACCTTC. This sequence encodes CAIHRFDGYTF.

This chain connects TRBV19 to TRBJ2-1, with D unresolved. CDR1 and CDR2 from the germline V gene are LNHDA and SQIVND (reference sequence). Trimming stripped 10 bases from V and 8 bases from J, with 27 bases between. The CDR3 is 16 residues long. The CDR3 nucleotides are TGTGCCACCGCCACCTACCAAAAATGGCCGACTTATGAGCAGTTCTTC. This gives the protein CATATYQKWPTYEQFF.

This clone came up a few times. This chain joins TRBV5-6 and TRBJ2-7; 9 bases fit TRBD1. The V gene's germline CDR1 is SGHDT and CDR2 YYEEEE. The CDR3 sequence is 15 residues long. V dropped 3 bases and J dropped 5; count of bases not matched to a gene: 9. The CDR3 region has the DNA TGTGCCAGCAGCTCACTCGGGACAGGGAGCCACGAGCAGTACTTC. Its translation is CASSSLGTGSHEQYF.

This chain's CDR3 is CASSFLDTQYF. In DNA, the CDR3 is TGTGCCAGCAGCTTTTTGGATACGCAGTATTTT. V and J are TRBV5-5 and TRBJ2-3; unclear D gene. The germline V gene has CDR1 SGHKS and CDR2 YYEKEE (reference sequence). The CDR3 runs to 11 residues. The germline V and J ends were trimmed by 2 bases and 6 bases, with 4 bases remaining between them.

This chain connects TRBV9 to TRBJ1-1; a possible D gene is TRBD1 (6 bases). The germline V and J ends were trimmed by 4 bases and 1 base, with 14 bases remaining between them. This CDR3 is 15 amino acids long. Germline assignment: CDR1 SGDLS and CDR2 YYNGEE. DNA of the CDR3: TGTGCCAGCAGCTCGGGGACACGAAGGAACACTGAAGCTTTCTTT. Amino acid sequence: CASSSGTRRNTEAFF.

The rearrangement uses TRBV5-4 and TRBJ2-1, with D possibly matching TRBD2 (5 bases). V lost 4 bases and J lost 3, with 8 bases in between. CDR1 and CDR2 (germline): SGHNT, YYREEE (reference sequence). This CDR3 comprises 13 residues. The CDR3 bases are TGTGCCAGCAGCCAAACTAGCTACAATGAGCAGTTCTTC. Its translation is CASSQTSYNEQFF.

The gene calls are TRBV19 and TRBJ1-5; D unresolved. CDR1 LNHDA and CDR2 SQIVND come from the germline V gene (reference sequence). The CDR3 is 15 residues long. Trimming stripped 3 bases from V and 6 bases from J, with 15 bases between. CDR3 sequence reads: CASSIVGPRSQPQHF. CDR3 nucleotides: TGTGCCAGTAGTATCGTAGGACCCAGGAGTCAGCCCCAGCATTTT.